A selection of T cell receptor beta chains follows, all from one sample in a study of a mutant IDH1 vaccine in newly diagnosed glioma. Sequencing used immunoSEQ multiplex PCR; TCRdb keeps in-frame clones, though not all of them. The sample lists 45,000 to 65,000 clones; 82% were seen once. These TCRs are of unknown antigen specificity. Source: PBMCs, taken from a glioma patient whose treatment included an IDH1 peptide vaccine. The receptors here all came from a young woman with glioma. Some clones in this sample may be carry-over from other donors' samples. Both conserved end residues are part of each CDR3. The D gene is left open where the match is weak. Only part of the rows carry a size: once, few, many, or a class if the clone is expanded.

d_call: -; clone_size: -; v_call: TRBV5-6; j_call: TRBJ2-7; cdr3_aa: CASSGSFGEQYF; cdr3_nt: TGTGCCAGCAGCGGCTCCTTTGGCGAGCAGTACTTC
d_call: -; clone_size: once; v_call: TRBV19; j_call: TRBJ2-7; cdr3_aa: CASSTSSNSYEQYF; cdr3_nt: TGTGCCAGTAGTACTAGTTCGAACTCCTACGAGCAGTACTTC
d_call: -; clone_size: -; v_call: TRBV28; j_call: TRBJ1-2; cdr3_aa: CASSLGDRTNYGYTF; cdr3_nt: TGTGCCAGCAGTTTAGGAGACAGGACTAACTATGGCTACACCTTC
d_call: -; clone_size: once; v_call: TRBV6-4; j_call: TRBJ2-2; cdr3_aa: CASRRENTGELFF; cdr3_nt: TGTGCCAGCAGGCGGGAGAACACCGGGGAGCTGTTTTTT
d_call: -; clone_size: -; v_call: TRBV5-4; j_call: TRBJ1-2; cdr3_aa: CASSLGQGDYGYTF; cdr3_nt: TGTGCCAGCAGCTTGGGGCAGGGAGACTATGGCTACACCTTC
d_call: TRBD1; clone_size: -; v_call: TRBV9; j_call: TRBJ2-1; cdr3_aa: CASSPPGQGYNEQFF; cdr3_nt: TGTGCCAGCAGCCCTCCGGGACAGGGTTACAATGAGCAGTTCTTC
d_call: -; clone_size: -; v_call: TRBV6-1; j_call: TRBJ2-7; cdr3_aa: CASSEIRGTRAYEQYF; cdr3_nt: TGTGCCAGCAGTGAAATTAGGGGGACAAGGGCCTACGAGCAGTACTTC
d_call: TRBD2; clone_size: -; v_call: TRBV7-9; j_call: TRBJ2-5; cdr3_aa: CASSLGPAGAQETQYF; cdr3_nt: TGTGCCAGCAGCTTAGGTCCAGCGGGGGCTCAAGAGACCCAGTACTTC
d_call: -; clone_size: -; v_call: TRBV5-1; j_call: TRBJ2-2; cdr3_aa: CASSPLGQNTGELFF; cdr3_nt: TGCGCCAGCAGCCCGCTAGGGCAGAACACCGGGGAGCTGTTTTTT
d_call: -; clone_size: few; v_call: TRBV6-5; j_call: TRBJ1-1; cdr3_aa: CASSVTGNTEAFF; cdr3_nt: TGTGCCAGCAGCGTGACGGGGAACACTGAAGCTTTCTTT
d_call: -; clone_size: -; v_call: TRBV18; j_call: TRBJ1-1; cdr3_aa: CASSDANTEAFF; cdr3_nt: TGTGCCAGCTCGGACGCAAACACTGAAGCTTTCTTT
d_call: TRBD2; clone_size: -; v_call: TRBV30; j_call: TRBJ2-5; cdr3_aa: CAWSLAGETQYF; cdr3_nt: TGTGCCTGGTCGCTAGCGGGAGAGACCCAGTACTTC
d_call: TRBD2; clone_size: -; v_call: TRBV6-1; j_call: TRBJ2-3; cdr3_aa: CASASLAGDSDTQYF; cdr3_nt: TGTGCCAGCGCCTCACTAGCGGGAGATTCAGATACGCAGTATTTT
d_call: -; clone_size: -; v_call: TRBV27; j_call: TRBJ1-2; cdr3_aa: CASSLSRRGWGYTF; cdr3_nt: TGTGCCAGCAGTTTATCGCGACGAGGATGGGGCTACACCTTC
d_call: TRBD1; clone_size: -; v_call: TRBV11-2; j_call: TRBJ2-7; cdr3_aa: CASSLDRTGGSYEQYF; cdr3_nt: TGTGCCAGCAGCTTAGATAGGACAGGGGGTTCCTACGAGCAGTACTTC
d_call: -; clone_size: -; v_call: TRBV27; j_call: TRBJ1-1; cdr3_aa: CASSLAQMGTEAFF; cdr3_nt: TGTGCCAGCAGTTTAGCCCAAATGGGGACTGAAGCTTTCTTT
d_call: -; clone_size: once; v_call: TRBV27; j_call: TRBJ2-2; cdr3_aa: CASSLVQGGYTGELFF; cdr3_nt: TGTGCCAGCAGTTTGGTTCAGGGGGGGTACACCGGGGAGCTGTTTTTT
d_call: TRBD1; clone_size: few; v_call: TRBV4-1; j_call: TRBJ1-1; cdr3_aa: CASSPAPDRRAEAFF; cdr3_nt: TGCGCCAGCAGCCCTGCCCCGGACAGGAGGGCTGAAGCTTTCTTT
d_call: -; clone_size: -; v_call: TRBV6-4; j_call: TRBJ1-1; cdr3_aa: CASSEGWNTEAFF; cdr3_nt: TGTGCCAGCAGTGAAGGGTGGAACACTGAAGCTTTCTTT
d_call: TRBD1; clone_size: -; v_call: TRBV19; j_call: TRBJ2-7; cdr3_aa: CASSISWGTGKSYEQYF; cdr3_nt: TGTGCCAGTAGTATAAGTTGGGGGACAGGGAAATCCTACGAGCAGTACTTC
d_call: TRBD1; clone_size: -; v_call: TRBV9; j_call: TRBJ2-7; cdr3_aa: CASSVDAKTGAYEQYF; cdr3_nt: TGTGCCAGCAGCGTAGACGCCAAGACAGGGGCCTACGAGCAGTACTTC
d_call: TRBD1; clone_size: once; v_call: TRBV27; j_call: TRBJ1-1; cdr3_aa: CASSPQGTFTEAFF; cdr3_nt: TGTGCCAGCAGTCCACAGGGGACATTTACTGAAGCTTTCTTT
d_call: -; clone_size: -; v_call: TRBV2; j_call: TRBJ2-5; cdr3_aa: CASSALSRGVGYQETQYF; cdr3_nt: TGTGCCAGCAGTGCCCTCTCTAGGGGGGTGGGGTACCAAGAGACCCAGTACTTC
d_call: -; clone_size: -; v_call: TRBV6-5; j_call: TRBJ1-2; cdr3_aa: CASSYEGKRGYTF; cdr3_nt: TGTGCCAGCAGTTACGAGGGAAAACGTGGCTACACCTTC
d_call: TRBD1; clone_size: -; v_call: TRBV4-1; j_call: TRBJ2-7; cdr3_aa: CASSQMTGGGYEQYF; cdr3_nt: TGCGCCAGCAGCCAGATGACAGGGGGCGGTTACGAGCAGTACTTC
d_call: TRBD1; clone_size: once; v_call: TRBV9; j_call: TRBJ1-3; cdr3_aa: CASNTGGSGNTIYF; cdr3_nt: TGTGCCAGCAACACAGGGGGCTCTGGAAACACCATATATTTT
d_call: TRBD1; clone_size: once; v_call: TRBV18; j_call: TRBJ2-5; cdr3_aa: CASSPLGTDQETQYF; cdr3_nt: TGTGCCAGCTCGCCACTCGGGACAGATCAAGAGACCCAGTACTTC
d_call: -; clone_size: -; v_call: TRBV28; j_call: TRBJ1-1; cdr3_aa: CASSPRTVNTEAFF; cdr3_nt: TGTGCCAGCAGTCCGCGGACGGTGAACACTGAAGCTTTCTTT
d_call: -; clone_size: -; v_call: TRBV19; j_call: TRBJ2-7; cdr3_aa: CASSIDGGRYEQYF; cdr3_nt: TGTGCCAGTAGTATAGACGGGGGCCGTTACGAGCAGTACTTC
d_call: TRBD1; clone_size: -; v_call: TRBV18; j_call: TRBJ1-1; cdr3_aa: CASSPRDRGAEAFF; cdr3_nt: TGTGCCAGCTCACCACGGGACAGGGGAGCTGAAGCTTTCTTT
d_call: -; clone_size: few; v_call: TRBV6-5; j_call: TRBJ1-1; cdr3_aa: CASSVNTEAFF; cdr3_nt: TGTGCCTCCTCGGTGAACACTGAAGCTTTCTTT
d_call: TRBD2; clone_size: once; v_call: TRBV6-1; j_call: TRBJ2-7; cdr3_aa: CAGGLAGGSSYEQYF; cdr3_nt: TGTGCCGGGGGACTAGCGGGAGGTTCCTCCTACGAGCAGTACTTC
d_call: -; clone_size: -; v_call: TRBV11-3; j_call: TRBJ1-4; cdr3_aa: CASSSSPQPLGEKLFF; cdr3_nt: TGTGCCAGCAGCTCTTCCCCCCAGCCCCTGGGAGAAAAACTGTTTTTT
d_call: -; clone_size: -; v_call: TRBV7-7; j_call: TRBJ1-3; cdr3_aa: CASSLGGPGNTIYF; cdr3_nt: TGTGCCAGCAGCTTAGGGGGGCCTGGAAACACCATATATTTT
d_call: -; clone_size: -; v_call: TRBV11-2; j_call: TRBJ2-7; cdr3_aa: CASSSPGRSSYEQYF; cdr3_nt: TGTGCCAGCAGCTCCCCGGGGAGGAGCTCCTACGAGCAGTACTTC
d_call: -; clone_size: few; v_call: TRBV7-8; j_call: TRBJ2-2; cdr3_aa: CASSLTGTGELFF; cdr3_nt: TGTGCCAGCAGCTTAACCGGCACCGGGGAGCTGTTTTTT
d_call: -; clone_size: -; v_call: TRBV27; j_call: TRBJ1-2; cdr3_aa: CASSLGVGAGYTF; cdr3_nt: TGTGCCAGCAGTTTGGGGGTTGGGGCTGGCTACACCTTC
d_call: -; clone_size: once; v_call: TRBV30; j_call: TRBJ2-2; cdr3_aa: CALTGLGTGELFF; cdr3_nt: TGTGCCTTAACCGGCCTGGGCACCGGGGAGCTGTTTTTT
d_call: TRBD1; clone_size: -; v_call: TRBV25-1; j_call: TRBJ2-3; cdr3_aa: CASAPPGGMDTQYF; cdr3_nt: TGTGCCAGCGCCCCCCCAGGGGGCATGGATACGCAGTATTTT
d_call: -; clone_size: once; v_call: TRBV4-1; j_call: TRBJ2-1; cdr3_aa: CASSQVLAYNEQFF; cdr3_nt: TGCGCCAGCAGCCAAGTTTTAGCCTACAATGAGCAGTTCTTC
d_call: TRBD1; clone_size: -; v_call: TRBV7-9; j_call: TRBJ1-5; cdr3_aa: CASSPDRDNQPQHF; cdr3_nt: TGTGCCAGCAGCCCTGACAGGGACAATCAGCCCCAGCATTTT
d_call: -; clone_size: -; v_call: TRBV4-1; j_call: TRBJ1-6; cdr3_aa: CASSPPAGSPLHF; cdr3_nt: TGCGCCAGCAGCCCCCCGGCCGGGTCACCCCTCCACTTT
d_call: -; clone_size: -; v_call: TRBV21-1; j_call: TRBJ1-2; cdr3_aa: CASSLHRQGANYGYTF; cdr3_nt: TGTGCCAGCAGCCTTCATCGACAGGGGGCAAACTATGGCTACACCTTC
d_call: -; clone_size: -; v_call: TRBV7-3; j_call: TRBJ2-1; cdr3_aa: CASSPGGPNEQFF; cdr3_nt: TGTGCCAGCAGCCCCGGGGGCCCCAATGAGCAGTTCTTC
d_call: TRBD2; clone_size: -; v_call: TRBV27; j_call: TRBJ2-3; cdr3_aa: CASSVLRGTSGSSDTQYF; cdr3_nt: TGTGCCAGCAGCGTTCTCCGGGGGACTAGCGGGAGTTCTGATACGCAGTATTTT
d_call: -; clone_size: -; v_call: TRBV9; j_call: TRBJ2-5; cdr3_aa: CASSVVPGYQETQYF; cdr3_nt: TGTGCCAGCAGCGTAGTGCCAGGGTATCAAGAGACCCAGTACTTC